The 18 T cell receptor beta chains below were found in one sample sequenced in a study of T-cell memory formation after mild COVID-19. TCRdb reprocessed the 5' RACE reads with MiXCR, giving one entry per CDR3 protein. The repertoire holds about 320,000 distinct CDR3 sequences, with approximately 15% as singletons. The source material was PBMCs or a T cell subset sorted from them (not recorded which). These receptors all stem from a man aged 18 to 30 who had mild COVID-19 (a few samples of this study predate the infection). Cell type and time point are not known.

The chain carries TRBV24-1 and TRBJ2-3, with unresolved D. The V gene lost 4 bases and the J gene lost 0 bases, with 7 bases spanning the gap. The CDR3 extends over 14 amino acids. Germline CDR1 is KGHDR and CDR2 is SFDVKD. The CDR3 coding sequence is TGTGCCACCAGTGAGCAAAGGAGCACAGATACGCAGTATTTT. This gives the protein CATSEQRSTDTQYF.

In this sample, this clonotype turned up many times. This sequence joins TRBV6-2 or TRBV6-3 and TRBJ2-5, with 7 bases lining up with TRBD1. CDR1 MNHEY and CDR2 SVGEGT come from the germline V gene. Losses at the gene ends were 6 bases for V and 4 bases for J; bases not matched to a gene: 2. The CDR3 is made up of 12 amino acids. The CDR3 sequence: CASSHRGETQYF. The CDR3 nucleotides read TGTGCCAGCAGCCACAGGGGAGAGACCCAGTACTTC.

This chain connects TRBV12-3 or TRBV12-4 to TRBJ2-7, with 7 bases aligning to TRBD2. CDR3 length: 14 amino acids. Trimming at V came to 6 bases and at J to 3 bases, leaving 8 bases not matched to a gene. CDR3 in amino acids: CASSVPGTNYEQYF. The CDR3 DNA is TGTGCCAGCAGCGTACCCGGGACTAACTACGAGCAGTACTTC.

The genes are TRBV10-3 and TRBJ2-3; the match to TRBD1 covers 9 bases. The germline CDR1 and CDR2 sequences are ENHRY and SYGVKD. The V and J ends lost 7 bases and 0 bases, in that order; junction bases with no gene match: 8. The CDR3 sequence is 16 residues long. The CDR3 region is CAINFMGTGSTDTQYF. The CDR3 DNA is TGTGCCATCAATTTTATGGGGACAGGGAGCACAGATACGCAGTATTTT.

There are a few counts of this clonotype. The chain recombines TRBV20-1 with TRBJ2-5, with 9 nucleotides matching TRBD1. This CDR3 is built from 16 residues. In germline, CDR1 is DFQATT, CDR2 SNEGSKA (reference sequence). Trimming removed 0 bases from V and 2 bases from J; junction bases left unmatched: 7. CDR3 coding DNA: TGCAGTGCTAGAGATCCGGGACAGGGCGGACAAGAGACCCAGTACTTC. This translates into CSARDPGQGGQETQYF.

V usage is TRBV5-8 and J usage is TRBJ2-2; tentative D call: TRBD2 (6 bases). V was shortened by 7 bases and J by 3 bases, with 16 bases between the two germline ends. Germline values: CDR1 SGHTS, CDR2 YDEGEE. This CDR3 has 15 residues. This CDR3 is CASGPDGGYTGELFF. CDR3 coding DNA: TGTGCCAGCGGACCCGACGGAGGGTACACCGGGGAGCTGTTTTTT.

The rearrangement joins TRBV4-1 to TRBJ2-3; D not certain. The germline V gene encodes CDR1 MGHRA and CDR2 YSYEKL. CDR3 size: 14 residues. With 0 bases removed from V and 4 bases from J, the gap between germline ends came to 8 bases. CDR3 loop: CASSQDQAPDTQYF. In DNA form, the CDR3 reads TGCGCCAGCAGCCAAGATCAGGCCCCAGATACGCAGTATTTT.

CDR3: CASKVGRENSSYEQYV. The CDR3 DNA reads TGCGCCAGCAAAGTCGGCAGGGAAAATAGCTCCTACGAGCAGTACGTC. The chain recombines TRBV4-1 with TRBJ2-7; maybe TRBD1 (5 bases). This CDR3 spans 16 amino acids. Trimming took off 7 bases at V and 0 bases at J, with 19 bases between the two ends. Germline V gene sequence: CDR1 MGHRA, CDR2 YSYEKL.

The V and J genes are TRBV20-1 and TRBJ2-1; D is unresolved. The CDR3 extends over 16 amino acids. V lost 1 base and J lost 7, with 20 bases in between. CDR1 is DFQATT and CDR2 is SNEGSKA in the germline V gene (reference sequence). This CDR3 is CSARGRPLTIRNEQFF. The CDR3 DNA reads TGCAGTGCTAGAGGACGTCCGTTGACAATCCGGAATGAGCAGTTCTTC.

The V call is TRBV4-1, the J call TRBJ1-5, with 7 nucleotides matching TRBD1. CDR3 length: 14 residues. V trimming: 0 bases; J trimming: 6 bases; junction bases outside the gene matches: 2. CDR1 is MGHRA, CDR2 YSYEKL, per germline. The CDR3 DNA is TGCGCCAGCAGCCAAGATGAGGGGGCTCAGCCCCAGCATTTT. This gives the protein CASSQDEGAQPQHF.

This clonotype was observed many times. Compared with germline, one end of the junction differs, possibly owing to a read error. This chain joins TRBV5-1 and TRBJ2-1, with TRBD1 as a possible D gene (6 bases). This CDR3 is 12 amino acids long. Germline V gene data show CDR1 as SGHRS and CDR2 as YFSETQ. The CDR3 loop reads CASSLQGNEQFF. In DNA, the CDR3 is TGTGCCAGCAGTTTACAGGGCAATGAGCAGTTCTTC.

In this sample, this clonotype turned up a few times. The DNA of the CDR3 is TGTGCCAGCGGGCCCGGGACAGGGGTATCCTACGAGCAGTACTTC. Its protein product is CASGPGTGVSYEQYF. The V and J genes are TRBV9 and TRBJ2-7, with 10 bases lining up with TRBD1. J lost 1 base, V lost 7 bases, and 8 bases had no gene match. Germline assignment: CDR1 SGDLS and CDR2 YYNGEE. This CDR3 contains 15 residues.

This clonotype appeared a few times. The V call is TRBV4-2, the J call TRBJ1-2; no firm D call. Germline lookup yields CDR1 LGHNA and CDR2 YNFKEQ. This CDR3 contains 14 residues. Trimming cost V 1 base and J 2 bases, with 8 bases left between them. The CDR3 region is CASSQVSANYGYTF. CDR3 nucleotides: TGTGCCAGCAGCCAAGTGTCGGCCAACTATGGCTACACCTTC.

This clonotype was detected many times. This chain links TRBV20-1 with TRBJ2-7; either TRBD1 or TRBD2 may fit D (5 bases each). V shed 4 bases and J shed 4 bases, with 14 bases lying between them. Germline CDR1 is DFQATT and CDR2 is SNEGSKA (reference sequence). This CDR3 has 13 residues. CDR3 coding DNA: TGCAGTGCTACGCTCCGGGACCCTTACGAGCAGTACTTC. Translating it yields CSATLRDPYEQYF.

The V gene is TRBV29-1, the J gene TRBJ2-1; 7 bases are a match to TRBD1. This CDR3 has 12 amino acids. V shed 5 bases, J shed 7 bases, and the junction held 5 bases outside the gene matches. Germline loops: CDR1 SQVTM, CDR2 ANQGSEA. The CDR3 DNA sequence: TGCAGCGTTCAGGGACAGCCAAATGAGCAGTTCTTC. This encodes CSVQGQPNEQFF.

V usage is TRBV7-2 and J usage is TRBJ2-1; 8 nucleotides line up with TRBD1. This CDR3 has 14 amino acids. Trimming cost V 5 bases and J 4 bases; bases outside gene matches: 4. Per the germline V gene, CDR1 is SGHTA and CDR2 is FQGNSA. The CDR3 loop reads CASSRTGIYNEQFF. The CDR3 region has the DNA TGTGCCAGCAGCCGGACAGGGATTTACAATGAGCAGTTCTTC.

This clonotype appeared a few times. One end of the junction is discordant with germline, which a read error may explain. The chain employs TRBV7-2 and TRBJ2-4; no definite D call. Germline assignment: CDR1 SGHTA and CDR2 FQGNSA. This CDR3 is built from 14 residues. CDR3 DNA: TGTGCCATCAGCTTAGCAGGCCCTCGGGACATTCAGTACTTC. As protein: CAISLAGPRDIQYF.

The chain has TRBV4-2 and TRBJ2-1, with 12 bases fitting TRBD2. Germline V gene data show CDR1 as LGHNA and CDR2 as YNFKEQ. The CDR3 spans 14 residues. Losses at the gene ends were 4 bases for V and 9 bases for J; bases not matched to a gene: 4. Here the CDR3 reads CASSRLAGGGEQFF. The CDR3 region has the DNA TGTGCCAGCAGCCGGCTAGCGGGAGGGGGTGAGCAGTTCTTC.